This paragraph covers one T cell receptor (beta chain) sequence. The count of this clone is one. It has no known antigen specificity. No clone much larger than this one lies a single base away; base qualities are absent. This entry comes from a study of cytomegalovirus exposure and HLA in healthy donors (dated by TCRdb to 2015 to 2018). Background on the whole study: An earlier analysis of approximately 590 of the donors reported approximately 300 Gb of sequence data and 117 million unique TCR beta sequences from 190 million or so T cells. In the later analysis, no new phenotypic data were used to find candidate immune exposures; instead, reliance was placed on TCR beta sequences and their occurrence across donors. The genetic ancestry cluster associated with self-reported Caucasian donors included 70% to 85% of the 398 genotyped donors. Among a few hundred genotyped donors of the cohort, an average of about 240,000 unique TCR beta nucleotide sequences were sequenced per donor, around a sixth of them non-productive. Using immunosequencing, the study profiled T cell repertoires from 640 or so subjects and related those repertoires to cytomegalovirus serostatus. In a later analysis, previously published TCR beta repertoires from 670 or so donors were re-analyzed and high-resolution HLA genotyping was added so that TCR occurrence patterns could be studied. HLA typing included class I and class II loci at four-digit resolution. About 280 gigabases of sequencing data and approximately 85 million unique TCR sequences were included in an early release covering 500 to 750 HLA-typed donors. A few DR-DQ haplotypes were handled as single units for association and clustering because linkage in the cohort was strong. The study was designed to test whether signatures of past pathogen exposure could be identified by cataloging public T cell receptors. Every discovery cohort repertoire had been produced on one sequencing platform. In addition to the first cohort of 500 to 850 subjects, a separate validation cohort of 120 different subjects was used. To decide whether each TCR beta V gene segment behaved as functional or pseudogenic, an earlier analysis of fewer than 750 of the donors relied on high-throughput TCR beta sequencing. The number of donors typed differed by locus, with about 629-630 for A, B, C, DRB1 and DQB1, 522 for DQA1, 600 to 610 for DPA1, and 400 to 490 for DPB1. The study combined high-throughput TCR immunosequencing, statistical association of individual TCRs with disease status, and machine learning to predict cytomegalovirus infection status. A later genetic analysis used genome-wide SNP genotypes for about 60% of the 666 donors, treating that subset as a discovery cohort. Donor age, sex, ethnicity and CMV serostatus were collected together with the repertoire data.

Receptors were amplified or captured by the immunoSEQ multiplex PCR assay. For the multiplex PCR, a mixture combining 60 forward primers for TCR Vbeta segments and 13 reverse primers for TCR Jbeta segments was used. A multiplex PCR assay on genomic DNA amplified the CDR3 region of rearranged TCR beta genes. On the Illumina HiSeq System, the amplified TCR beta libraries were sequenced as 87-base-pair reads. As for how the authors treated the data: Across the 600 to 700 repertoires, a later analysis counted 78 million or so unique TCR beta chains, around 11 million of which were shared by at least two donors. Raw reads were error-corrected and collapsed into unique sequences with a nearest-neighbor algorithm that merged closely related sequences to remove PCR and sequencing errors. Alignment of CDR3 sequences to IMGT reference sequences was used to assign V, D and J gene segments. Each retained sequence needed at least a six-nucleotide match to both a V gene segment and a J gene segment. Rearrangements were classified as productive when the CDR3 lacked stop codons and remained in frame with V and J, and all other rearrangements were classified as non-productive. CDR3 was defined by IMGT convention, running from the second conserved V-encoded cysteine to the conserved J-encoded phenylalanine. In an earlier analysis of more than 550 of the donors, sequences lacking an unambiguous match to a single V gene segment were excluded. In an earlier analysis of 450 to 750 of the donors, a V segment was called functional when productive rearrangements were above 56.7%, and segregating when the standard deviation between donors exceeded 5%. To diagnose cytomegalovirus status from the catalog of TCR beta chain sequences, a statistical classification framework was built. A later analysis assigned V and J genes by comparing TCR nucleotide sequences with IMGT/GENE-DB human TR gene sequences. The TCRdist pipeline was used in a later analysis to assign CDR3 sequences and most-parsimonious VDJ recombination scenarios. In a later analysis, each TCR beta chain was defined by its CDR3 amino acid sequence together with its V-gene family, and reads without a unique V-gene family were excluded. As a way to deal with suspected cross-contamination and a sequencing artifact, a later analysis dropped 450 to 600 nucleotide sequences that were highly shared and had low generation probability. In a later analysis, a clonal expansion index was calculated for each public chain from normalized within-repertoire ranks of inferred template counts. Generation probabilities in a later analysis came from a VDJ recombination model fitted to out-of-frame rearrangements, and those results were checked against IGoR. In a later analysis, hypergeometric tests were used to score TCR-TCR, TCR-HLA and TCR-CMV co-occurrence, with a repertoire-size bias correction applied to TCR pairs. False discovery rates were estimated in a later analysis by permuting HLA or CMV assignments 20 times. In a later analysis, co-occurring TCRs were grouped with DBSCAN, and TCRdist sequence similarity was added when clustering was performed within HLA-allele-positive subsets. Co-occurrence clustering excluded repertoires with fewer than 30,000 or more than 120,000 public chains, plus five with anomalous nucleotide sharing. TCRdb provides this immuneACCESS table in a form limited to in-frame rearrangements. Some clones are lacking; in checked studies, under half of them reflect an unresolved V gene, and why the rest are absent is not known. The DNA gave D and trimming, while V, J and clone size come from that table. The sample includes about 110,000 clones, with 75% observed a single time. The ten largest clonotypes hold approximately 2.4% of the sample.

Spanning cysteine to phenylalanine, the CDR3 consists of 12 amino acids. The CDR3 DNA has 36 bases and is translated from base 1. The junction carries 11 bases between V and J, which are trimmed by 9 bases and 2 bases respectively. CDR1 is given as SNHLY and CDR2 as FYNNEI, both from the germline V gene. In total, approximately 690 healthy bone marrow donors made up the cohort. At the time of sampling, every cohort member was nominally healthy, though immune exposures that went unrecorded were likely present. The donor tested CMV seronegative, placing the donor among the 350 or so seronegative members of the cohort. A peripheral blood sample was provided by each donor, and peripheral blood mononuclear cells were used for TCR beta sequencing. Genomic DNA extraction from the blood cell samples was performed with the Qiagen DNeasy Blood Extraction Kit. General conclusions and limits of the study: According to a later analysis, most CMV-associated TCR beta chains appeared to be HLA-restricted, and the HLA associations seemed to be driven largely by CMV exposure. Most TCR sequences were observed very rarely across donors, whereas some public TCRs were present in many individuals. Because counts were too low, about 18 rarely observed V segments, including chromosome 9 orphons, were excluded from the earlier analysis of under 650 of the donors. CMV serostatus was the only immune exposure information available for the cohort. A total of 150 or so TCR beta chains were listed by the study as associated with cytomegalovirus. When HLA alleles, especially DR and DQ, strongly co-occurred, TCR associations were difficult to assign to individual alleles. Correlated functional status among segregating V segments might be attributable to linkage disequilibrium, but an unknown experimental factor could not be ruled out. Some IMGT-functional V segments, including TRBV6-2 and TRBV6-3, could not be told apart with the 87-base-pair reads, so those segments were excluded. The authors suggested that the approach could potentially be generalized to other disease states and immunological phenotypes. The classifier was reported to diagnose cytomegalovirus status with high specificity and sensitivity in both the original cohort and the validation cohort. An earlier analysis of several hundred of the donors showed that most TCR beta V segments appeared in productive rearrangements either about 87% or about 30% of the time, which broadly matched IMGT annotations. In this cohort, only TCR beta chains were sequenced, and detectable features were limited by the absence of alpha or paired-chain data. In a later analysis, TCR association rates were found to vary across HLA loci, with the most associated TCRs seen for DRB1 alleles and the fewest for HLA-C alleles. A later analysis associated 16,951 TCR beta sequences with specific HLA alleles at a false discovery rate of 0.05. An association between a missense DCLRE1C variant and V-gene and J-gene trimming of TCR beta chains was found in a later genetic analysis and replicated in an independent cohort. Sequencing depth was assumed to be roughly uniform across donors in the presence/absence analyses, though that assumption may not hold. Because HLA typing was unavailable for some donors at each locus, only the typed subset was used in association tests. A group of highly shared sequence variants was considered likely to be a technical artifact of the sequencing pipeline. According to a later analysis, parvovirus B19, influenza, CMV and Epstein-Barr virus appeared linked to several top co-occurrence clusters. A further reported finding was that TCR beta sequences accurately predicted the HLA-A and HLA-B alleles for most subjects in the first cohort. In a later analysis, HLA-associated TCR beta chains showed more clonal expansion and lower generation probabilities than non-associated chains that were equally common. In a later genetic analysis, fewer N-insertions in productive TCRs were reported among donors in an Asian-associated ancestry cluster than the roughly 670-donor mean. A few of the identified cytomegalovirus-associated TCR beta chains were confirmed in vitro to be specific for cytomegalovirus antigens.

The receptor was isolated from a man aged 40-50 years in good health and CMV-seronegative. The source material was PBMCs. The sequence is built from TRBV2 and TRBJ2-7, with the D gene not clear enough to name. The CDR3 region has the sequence CASHQDTYEQYF. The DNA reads TGTGCCAGTCACCAGGATACCTACGAGCAGTACTTC.